These 19 T cell receptor beta chains share one sample of origin, sequenced in a study of cytomegalovirus exposure and HLA in healthy donors. Use of 60 Vbeta and 13 Jbeta primers characterized the PCR. Clones were read by immunoSEQ multiplex PCR, and TCRdb kept only the in-frame ones, dropping some. The data hold approximately 52,000 clones, with 55% to 75% observed a single time. Material for sequencing was PBMCs. These receptors originate from a man aged 35-49 years in good health and CMV-seropositive.

This clone was picked up a small number of times. The J gene is TRBJ1-1, the V gene TRBV2; D unresolved. The CDR3 has 13 residues. V was clipped by 3 bases and J by 7 bases, with 12 bases between them. CDR1 and CDR2 (germline): SNHLY, FYNNEI. The CDR3 loop reads CASSDGVAGEAFF. Here the CDR3 DNA reads TGTGCCAGCAGTGACGGGGTCGCCGGTGAAGCTTTCTTT.

The gene calls are TRBV4-1 and TRBJ2-2; 8 nucleotides line up with TRBD2. The CDR3 sequence is 18 residues long. Germline trimming cut 1 base from V and 0 bases from J; bases unmatched to any gene: 7. Per germline, CDR1 MGHRA and CDR2 YSYEKL. The CDR3 nucleotides are TGCGCCAGCAGCCAAGCCAGCGGGGGTCAATCGAACACCGGGGAGCTGTTTTTT. This sequence encodes CASSQASGGQSNTGELFF.

The chain couples TRBV6-6 to TRBJ2-3; no clear D. The CDR3 extends over 14 amino acids. Germline-derived CDR1 and CDR2 are MNHNY and SVGAGI (reference sequence). Trimming removed 2 bases from V and 1 base from J, with 7 bases in between. CDR3 residues: CASSYPPGTDTQYF. CDR3 DNA: TGTGCCAGCAGTTACCCCCCGGGCACAGATACGCAGTATTTT.

This clone has more than one count but fewer than ten. The J gene is TRBJ1-2, the V gene TRBV5-5; perhaps TRBD1 as D (5 bases). CDR1 and CDR2 (germline): SGHKS, YYEKEE (reference sequence). Trimming removed 1 base from V and 2 bases from J, with 12 bases in between. CDR3 size: 15 residues. The CDR3 DNA reads TGTGCCAGCAGCTTGATATGGGAGGGGAACTATGGCTACACCTTC. Encoded protein: CASSLIWEGNYGYTF.

The chain is built from TRBV29-1 and TRBJ2-7; the match to TRBD1 covers 7 bases. Losses at the gene ends were 5 bases for V and 0 bases for J; bases not matched to a gene: 10. CDR1 is SQVTM and CDR2 is ANQGSEA in the germline V gene. The CDR3 loop spans 15 amino acids. CDR3 sequence: CSVQRQGLFSYEQYF. The CDR3 DNA follows: TGCAGCGTTCAGCGACAGGGCCTATTCTCCTACGAGCAGTACTTC.

This chain connects TRBV2 to TRBJ1-1, with D possibly TRBD1 on 6 matching bases. Trimming cost V 4 bases and J 1 base, with 10 bases left between them. This CDR3 has 14 residues. Germline CDR1 is SNHLY and CDR2 is FYNNEI. The CDR3 region has the DNA TGTGCCAGCAGTGTGGTCAGGGGGAACACTGAAGCTTTCTTT. Protein: CASSVVRGNTEAFF.

This clone was seen more than once but under ten times. The chain joins TRBV19 to TRBJ2-1, with a possible D match to TRBD1 (6 bases). Trimming stripped 6 bases from V and 5 bases from J, with 20 bases between. This CDR3 spans 16 amino acids. CDR1 is LNHDA, CDR2 SQIVND, per germline (reference sequence). The DNA for the CDR3 is TGTGCCAGTAGGGCCTGGACAGACCTTGGAAACAATGAGCAGTTCTTC. Translated, it gives CASRAWTDLGNNEQFF.

The CDR3 DNA follows: TGTGCCAGCAGCGTAGCTGTGAGAGATACGCAGTATTTT. Protein product: CASSVAVRDTQYF. The chain combines TRBV9 with TRBJ2-3, with D hard to call. V lost 0 bases and J lost 5, with 7 bases in between. The CDR3 has 13 amino acids. Germline V gene sequence: CDR1 SGDLS, CDR2 YYNGEE. Variable domain in full (rest from reference TRBV9 and TRBJ2-3): DSGVTQTPKHLITATGQRVTLRCSPRSGDLSVYWYQQSLDQGLQFLIQYYNGEERAKGNILERFSAQQFPDLHSELNLSSLELGDSALYFCASSVAVRDTQYFGPGTRLTVL.

J is TRBJ1-2 and V is TRBV6-1; weak D call: TRBD1 (5 bases). The CDR3 loop spans 14 amino acids. Trimming removed 0 bases from V and 2 bases from J, with 7 bases in between. Per the germline V gene, CDR1 is MNHNS and CDR2 is SASEGT. The CDR3 loop reads CASSEAKGNYGYTF. CDR3 in DNA: TGTGCCAGCAGTGAAGCCAAGGGGAACTATGGCTACACCTTC.

The chain links TRBV29-1 to TRBJ2-7; D is possibly TRBD2 (7 bases). Trimming stripped 3 bases from V and 6 bases from J, with 15 bases between. CDR1 is SQVTM and CDR2 is ANQGSEA in the germline V gene. CDR3 length: 13 residues. The CDR3 loop reads CSVDVTAGAEQYF. CDR3 nucleotide sequence: TGCAGCGTTGATGTCACGGCGGGGGCCGAGCAGTACTTC.

The genes are TRBV2 and TRBJ1-4, with D unresolved. This CDR3 has 13 amino acids. The germline V and J ends were trimmed by 8 bases and 5 bases, with 12 bases remaining between them. Germline CDR1 is SNHLY and CDR2 is FYNNEI. Written as DNA, the CDR3 is TGTGCCAGCCGAGAATCCGTGAATGAAAAACTGTTTTTT. Protein product: CASRESVNEKLFF.

Points on this clone: Different DNA sequences within this sample yield the same CDR3. V usage is TRBV18 and J usage is TRBJ2-7, with D uncertain. The germline V gene has CDR1 KGHSH and CDR2 LQKENI. This CDR3 is built from 13 residues. Trimming pared 1 base from V and 3 bases from J, leaving 7 bases between. The CDR3 DNA sequence: TGTGCCAGCTCACCACAGTCGGGCTACGAGCAGTACTTC. This translates into CASSPQSGYEQYF. Drawing the rest from reference TRBV18 and TRBJ2-7, the complete variable domain is NAGVMQNPRHLVRRRGQEARLRCSPMKGHSHVYWYRQLPEEGLKFMVYLQKENIIDESGMPKERFSAEFPKEGPSILRIQQVVRGDSAAYFCASSPQSGYEQYFGPGTRLTVT.

This clone was picked up a small number of times. CDR3 bases: TGTGCCAGCAGTCTGCAGGGAGGAAACACCATATATTTT. Protein: CASSLQGGNTIYF. The chain has TRBV6-1 and TRBJ1-3, with D tentatively TRBD1 (5 bases). The CDR3 has 13 residues. The V end lost 5 bases, the J end lost 4 bases, and 9 bases lay between the germline ends. Germline V lookup: CDR1 MNHNS, CDR2 SASEGT.

V gene TRBV10-1 combines with J gene TRBJ1-2; 7 bases fit TRBD1. V trimming: 3 bases; J trimming: 5 bases; junction bases outside the gene matches: 9. CDR3 length: 15 residues. Germline CDR1 reads WNHNN; CDR2 reads SYGVQD (reference sequence). CDR3 loop: CASSENKGAQYGYTF. As DNA, the CDR3 is TGCGCCAGCAGTGAAAACAAGGGGGCGCAGTATGGCTACACCTTC.

The chain joins TRBV7-9 to TRBJ1-4, with a weak D call TRBD1 (5 bases). Germline-derived CDR1 and CDR2 are SEHNR and FQNEAQ (reference sequence). Trimming pared 5 bases from V and 4 bases from J, leaving 11 bases between. The CDR3 is made up of 14 amino acids. CDR3 region: CASSNGHGNEKLFF. The CDR3 coding sequence is TGTGCCAGCAGCAACGGACACGGTAATGAAAAACTGTTTTTT.

The chain uses TRBV6-1 and TRBJ1-6, with D unresolved. The CDR3 length is 12 residues. Trimming shortened V by 2 bases and J by 10 bases, and 6 bases separated the two germline ends. The germline V gene encodes CDR1 MNHNS and CDR2 SASEGT. This chain's CDR3 is CASSERRSPLHF. CDR3 DNA sequence: TGTGCCAGCAGTGAACGGCGGTCACCCCTCCACTTT.

V and J are TRBV2 and TRBJ1-2, with TRBD1 identical over 9 bases. V gave up 6 bases and J gave up 2 bases; unmatched junction bases: 19. Germline V lookup: CDR1 SNHLY, CDR2 FYNNEI. This CDR3 region has 19 residues. CDR3 residues: CASRNLLRTGDSGNYGYTF. The CDR3 coding sequence is TGTGCCAGCAGAAATCTGTTAAGGACAGGGGACAGTGGGAACTATGGCTACACCTTC.

This chain uses TRBV28 with TRBJ1-2; 8 bases line up with TRBD1. Germline lookup yields CDR1 MDHEN and CDR2 SYDVKM. V shed 3 bases and J 2 bases; nucleotides not matched to a gene: 8. There are 16 residues in the CDR3. CDR3 DNA sequence: TGTGCCAGCAGTTTTAGTGACAGGGGCATAAACTATGGCTACACCTTC. Protein product: CASSFSDRGINYGYTF.

The V gene is TRBV11-3, the J gene TRBJ2-5, with D uncertain. The CDR3 is 13 residues long. Germline V lookup: CDR1 SGHNT, CDR2 YENEEA. Trimming took off 1 base at V and 4 bases at J, with 7 bases between the two ends. The CDR3 reads CASSLGAGETQYF. The CDR3 DNA is TGTGCCAGCAGCTTAGGGGCAGGAGAGACCCAGTACTTC.